Listed below are T cell receptor beta chains from one sample, sequenced in a study of blood T cell repertoires in COVID-19. Measured with immunoSEQ multiplex PCR; TCRdb has only the in-frame clones, and not every one. The table lists some 390,000 clones, about 88% of them singletons, with around 3% in the top ten. The sequenced material came from peripheral blood. These receptor sequences come from a human donor in a cohort sampled during active COVID-19. CDR3s include the opening cysteine and the closing phenylalanine or tryptophan. Fields, in order: clone size, V gene, D gene, J gene, CDR3 DNA, CDR3 protein. D genes are given only for firm matches. The size of a clone is reported for some rows only, either as once, few or many, or as a class for expanded clones.

NA,TRBV5-6,NA,TRBJ2-7,TGTGCCAGCAGCTCGGTAGACTCCTACGAGCAGTACTTC,CASSSVDSYEQYF
NA,TRBV3-1/TRBV3-2,TRBD1,TRBJ2-3,TGTGCCAGCAGCCAAGCTCACCCGGGACAGGTCCGAGATACGCAGTATTTT,CASSQAHPGQVRDTQYF
NA,TRBV4-1,NA,TRBJ2-7,TGCGCCAGCAGCCAAGGGGGCCCAATCAGGTTC,CASSQGGPIRF
NA,TRBV9,TRBD2,TRBJ2-1,TGTGCCAGCAGCCGCGGCGGGGGGGCCACGAGCTCCTACAATGAGCAGTTCTTC,CASSRGGGATSSYNEQFF
NA,TRBV3-1/TRBV3-2,TRBD1,TRBJ2-2,TGTGCCAGCGGGACAGGGAACACCGGGGAGCTGTTTTTT,CASGTGNTGELFF
NA,TRBV6-4,TRBD2,TRBJ2-3,TGTGCCAGCAGTCAAGCGGGAGGGTGGGCAGATACGCAGTATTTT,CASSQAGGWADTQYF
NA,TRBV7-9,TRBD1,TRBJ2-2,TGTGCCAGCAACACAGGGGTTAACACCGGGGAGCTGTTTTTT,CASNTGVNTGELFF
few,TRBV9,NA,TRBJ2-7,TGTGCCAGCAGCGTCAATGTGGGGGCGCCTTCATCCCAACGTTACGAGCAGTACTTC,CASSVNVGAPSSQRYEQYF
NA,TRBV6-5,NA,TRBJ1-1,TGTGCCAGCACCCTGGAGGCGCGGACTGAAGCTTTCTTT,CASTLEARTEAFF
NA,TRBV7-8,NA,TRBJ2-7,TGTGCCAGCAGCTTAGAGTTCGGGAGCTTCTACGAGCAGTACTTC,CASSLEFGSFYEQYF
NA,TRBV5-4,NA,TRBJ2-2,TGTGCCAGCAGCTATGTACGGGGACTGAACACCGGGGAGCTGTTTTTT,CASSYVRGLNTGELFF
NA,TRBV2,NA,TRBJ2-4,TGTGCCTCCCAGGGGGGTCGCCTAGCCAAAAACATTCAGTACTTC,CASQGGRLAKNIQYF
NA,TRBV14,NA,TRBJ2-1,TGTGCCAGCAGCCCTGCCTTGAGGGCGCGGGGAGCATATGAGCAGTTCTTC,CASSPALRARGAYEQFF
once,TRBV11-2,TRBD2,TRBJ2-5,TGTGCCAGCAGCTTAGCGGCGGGAGGCGTGGAGACCCAGTACTTC,CASSLAAGGVETQYF
NA,TRBV19,TRBD1,TRBJ2-7,TGTGCCAGTTCCGGGACAGGGCTGCGCGAGCAGTACTTC,CASSGTGLREQYF
NA,TRBV15,TRBD1,TRBJ1-2,TGTGCCACCAGCAGAGATCAGGGGGCCGGTAACTATGGCTACACCTTC,CATSRDQGAGNYGYTF
NA,TRBV7-9,NA,TRBJ2-3,TGTGCCAGCAGCTTAGTTCGGGTTTCAGATACGCAGTATTTT,CASSLVRVSDTQYF
NA,TRBV30,NA,TRBJ1-6,TGTGCCTGGAGGCAAGCAGGCTCCTATAATTCACCCCTCCACTTT,CAWRQAGSYNSPLHF
NA,TRBV23-1,NA,TRBJ2-3,TGCGCCACGAGCAGTTTCGGGGGGCAAGATACGCAGTATTTT,CATSSFGGQDTQYF
NA,TRBV19,NA,TRBJ1-2,TGTGCCAGTAGTTACCAAAGTATCGGGGGAACTTATGGCTACACCTTC,CASSYQSIGGTYGYTF
NA,TRBV6-2/TRBV6-3,NA,TRBJ1-5,TGTGCCAGCAGTTACACGGTGGTGGGTCAAGGGTCGGGGAGCAATCAGCCCCAGCATTTT,CASSYTVVGQGSGSNQPQHF
NA,TRBV10-3,TRBD2,TRBJ2-5,TGTGCCACAGCGACTAGCGGAGGGGAGACCCAGTACTTC,CATATSGGETQYF
NA,TRBV3-1/TRBV3-2,TRBD1,TRBJ1-1,TGTGCCAGCAGCCAGTTCCGGGGACAGGGGGCCCGAGCTTTCTTT,CASSQFRGQGARAFF
NA,TRBV27,TRBD1,TRBJ1-1,TGTGCCAGCAGTTCGACAGGGGAAGTTCGGGCTTTCTTT,CASSSTGEVRAFF
once,TRBV7-9,TRBD2,TRBJ2-1,TGTGCCAGCAGCTACCAACTAAAGGGACTAGCGGGAGCTGGTGAGCAGTTCTTC,CASSYQLKGLAGAGEQFF
once,TRBV19,TRBD1,TRBJ1-1,TGTGCCAGTAGTATGACAGGGAAAACTGAAGCTTTCTTT,CASSMTGKTEAFF